This T cell receptor beta chain was recorded in a study of beta chain features in type 1 diabetes. Broader study findings: Within the patient group, naive, central memory and Treg TCRB repertoires appeared more similar to each other than within healthy donors. Moderately but significantly shorter TCRB CDR3s were found in Type 1 diabetes patients in all four CD4+ subsets.

Germline trimming cut 5 bases from V and 5 bases from J; bases unmatched to any gene: 10. Looked up from germline, CDR1 is SGHVS and CDR2 is FQNEAQ. The CDR3 loop spans 16 amino acids. Cells sorted by CD45RO/CCR7/CD25/CD127/CD95/CD27 comprised CD4+ naive, central memory, regulatory and stem cell-like memory cells. The authors reverse transcribed all of the isolated RNA, so sequencing captured expressed TCRB transcripts. Only in-frame clones appear in the TCRdb table, and some are missing; sequencing was by immunoSEQ multiplex PCR. The sample has 95,000 to 110,000 clones; over 25% are singletons. This clone was recorded once. Its specificity is unknown.

The chain joins TRBV7-8 to TRBJ1-2, with 11 bases that match TRBD1. Material: central memory CD4+ T cells from blood. The TCR sequence derives from a woman younger than 30 with type 1 diabetes. CDR3 bases: TGTGCCAGCAGCCCAGGACAGGGGGCCCCGGCGTATGGCTACACCTTC. This codes for CASSPGQGAPAYGYTF.